The 10 T cell receptor beta chains below were found in one sample sequenced in a study of PD-1 blockade in classical Hodgkin lymphoma. Every patient relapsed after autologous stem cell transplantation, and brentuximab vedotin exposure varied. Profiled with immunoSEQ multiplex PCR; TCRdb holds only in-frame clones, not every one. The table includes about 50,000 clones, roughly 66% detected once. The sample here was peripheral blood mononuclear cells (PBMCs), taken before the second cycle of nivolumab. The receptors were gathered from a human donor with classical Hodgkin lymphoma.

This chain joins TRBV10-2 and TRBJ2-6; no reliable D call. The CDR3 is 16 residues long. V gave up 6 bases and J gave up 2 bases, with 14 bases separating them. Germline V gives CDR1 WSHSY, CDR2 SAAADI. The CDR3 nucleotides read TGCGCCAGCAGCGGTATGGATACCCCTGGGGCCAACGTCCTGACTTTC. Its translation is CASSGMDTPGANVLTF.

J is TRBJ2-3 and V is TRBV6-4; 7 bases match TRBD1. This CDR3 spans 15 amino acids. Per germline, CDR1 MRHNA and CDR2 SNTAGT. Germline trimming cut 4 bases from V and 0 bases from J; bases unmatched to any gene: 4. The CDR3 DNA follows: TGTGCCAGCAGTGCTAAGGACAGGAGCACAGATACGCAGTATTTT. Encoded protein: CASSAKDRSTDTQYF.

The rearrangement uses TRBV18 and TRBJ1-2, with D unclear. The CDR3 sequence is 14 residues long. Germline CDR1 KGHSH, CDR2 LQKENI. Trimming shortened V by 6 bases and J by 4 bases, and 15 bases separated the two germline ends. The CDR3 bases are TGTGCCAGCTCCCCGGGTTATTCGGGCTATGGCTACACCTTC. This translates into CASSPGYSGYGYTF.

This clone was counted a few times. The rearrangement links TRBV19 to TRBJ1-2; maybe TRBD1 (5 bases). The CDR3 is made up of 14 amino acids. Trimming pared 3 bases from V and 2 bases from J, leaving 10 bases between. Germline V gene lookup returns CDR1 LNHDA and CDR2 SQIVND (reference sequence). CDR3 sequence: CASSIGTENYGYTF. DNA for the CDR3: TGTGCCAGTAGTATCGGGACGGAGAACTATGGCTACACCTTC.

The chain carries TRBV28 and TRBJ2-3; D is tentatively TRBD1 or TRBD2 (5 bases each). The CDR3 covers 16 residues. Germline V gene sequence: CDR1 MDHEN, CDR2 SYDVKM. V was trimmed by 7 bases and J by 0 bases, leaving 17 bases between them. The CDR3: CASNLWGSSSTDTQYF. The CDR3, as DNA: TGTGCCAGCAACCTTTGGGGGAGCTCTAGCACAGATACGCAGTATTTT.

This chain links TRBV5-4 with TRBJ1-6; D possibly corresponds to TRBD1 (5 bases). The CDR3 is made up of 15 amino acids. V lost 4 bases to trimming and J lost 9 bases, with 17 bases between them. The germline CDR1 and CDR2 sequences are SGHNT and YYREEE (reference sequence). Here the CDR3 DNA reads TGTGCCAGCAGCGACGGACTTACGGGACGTTCACCCCTCCACTTT. Protein sequence: CASSDGLTGRSPLHF. The full variable domain, its missing parts supplied by reference TRBV5-4 and TRBJ1-6, is ETGVTQSPTHLIKTRGQQVTLRCSSQSGHNTVSWYQQALGQGPQFIFQYYREEENGRGNFPPRFSGLQFPNYSSELNVNALELDDSALYLCASSDGLTGRSPLHFGNGTRLTVT.

The chain is built from TRBV27 and TRBJ2-7; D ambiguous. Germline assignment: CDR1 MNHEY and CDR2 SMNVEV (reference sequence). The CDR3 loop spans 14 amino acids. Trimming removed 3 bases at V and 5 bases at J, with 14 bases between. Here the CDR3 reads CASSLTLSGNEQYF. The DNA of the CDR3 is TGTGCCAGCAGTTTGACTCTATCAGGAAACGAGCAGTACTTC.

The chain employs TRBV19 and TRBJ2-1; a weak D match, TRBD1 (6 bases). Per germline, CDR1 LNHDA and CDR2 SQIVND (reference sequence). Trimming cost V 7 bases and J 5 bases, with 15 bases left between them. This CDR3 has 14 residues. CDR3 in amino acids: CASKRPGAHNEQFF. The DNA for the CDR3 is TGTGCCAGTAAAAGGCCAGGGGCCCACAATGAGCAGTTCTTC.

CDR3 sequence: CASSRLAVISGANVLTF. The CDR3 nucleotides read TGTGCCAGCAGTCGACTAGCCGTCATCTCTGGGGCCAACGTCCTGACTTTC. The chain is built from TRBV27 and TRBJ2-6; 7 nucleotides align to TRBD2. CDR1 and CDR2 (germline): MNHEY, SMNVEV (reference sequence). V dropped 5 bases and J dropped 0; count of bases not matched to a gene: 7. The CDR3 sequence is 17 residues long.

This chain uses TRBV7-8 with TRBJ1-4; 9 positions match TRBD1. The CDR3 loop spans 14 amino acids. The V segment lost 1 base and the J segment 10 bases; nucleotides outside the gene matches: 4. Germline assignment: CDR1 SGHVS and CDR2 FQNEAQ. CDR3 sequence (DNA): TGTGCCAGCAGCTTAGGAGGGACAGGGACAAAACTGTTTTTT. Its translation: CASSLGGTGTKLFF.